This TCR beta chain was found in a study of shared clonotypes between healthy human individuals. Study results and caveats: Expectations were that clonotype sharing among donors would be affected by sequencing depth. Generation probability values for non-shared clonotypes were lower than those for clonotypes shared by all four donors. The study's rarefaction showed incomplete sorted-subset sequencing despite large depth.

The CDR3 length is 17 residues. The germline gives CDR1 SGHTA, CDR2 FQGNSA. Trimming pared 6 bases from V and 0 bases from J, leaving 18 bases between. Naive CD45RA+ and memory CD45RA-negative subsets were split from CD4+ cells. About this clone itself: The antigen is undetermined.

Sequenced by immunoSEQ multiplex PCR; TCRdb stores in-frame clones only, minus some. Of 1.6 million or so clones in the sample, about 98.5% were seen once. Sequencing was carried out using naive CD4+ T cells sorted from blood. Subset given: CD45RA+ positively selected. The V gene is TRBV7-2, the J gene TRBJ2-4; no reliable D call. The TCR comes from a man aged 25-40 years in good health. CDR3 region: CASRRTLTGLAKNIQYF. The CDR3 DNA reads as TGTGCCAGCAGACGAACCCTGACGGGTCTAGCCAAAAACATTCAGTACTTC.